Listed below are T cell receptor beta chains from one sample, sequenced in a study of sequential checkpoint blockade in melanoma. Sequencing was performed with immunoSEQ multiplex PCR; in TCRdb, only in-frame clones are kept and a portion is missing. Of approximately 12,000 clones in the sample, approximately 68% are singletons; the top ten hold around a fifth. The specimen was CD8+ T cells sorted from blood (inferred from file names), collected from a patient given nivolumab and ipilimumab in sequence. Receptors were obtained from a human donor with melanoma. Both conserved end residues are part of each CDR3. For some rows the clone size is stated as once, few or many, or as a class when expanded; others skip it.

cdr3_length: 15; v_call: TRBV4-1; clone_size: -; j_call: TRBJ1-5; cdr3_aa: CASSQEGTGDQPQHF
cdr3_length: 12; v_call: TRBV19; clone_size: few; j_call: TRBJ1-1; cdr3_aa: CASSIVRGEAFF
cdr3_length: 12; v_call: TRBV5-8; clone_size: -; j_call: TRBJ2-7; cdr3_aa: CASRQGSYEQYF
cdr3_length: 15; v_call: TRBV2; clone_size: -; j_call: TRBJ2-7; cdr3_aa: CASSDRASGPYEQYF
cdr3_length: 13; v_call: TRBV11-2; clone_size: -; j_call: TRBJ2-7; cdr3_aa: CASSLSAGGEQYF
cdr3_length: 16; v_call: TRBV7-3; clone_size: -; j_call: TRBJ2-1; cdr3_aa: CASSPDRASSYNEQFF
cdr3_length: 15; v_call: TRBV5-3; clone_size: -; j_call: TRBJ2-7; cdr3_aa: CASSLRVQGWDEQYF
cdr3_length: 16; v_call: TRBV9; clone_size: -; j_call: TRBJ1-4; cdr3_aa: CASSVGSLGGIEKLFF
cdr3_length: 13; v_call: TRBV25-1; clone_size: -; j_call: TRBJ1-5; cdr3_aa: CASSVGGRQPQHF
cdr3_length: 13; v_call: TRBV7-2; clone_size: -; j_call: TRBJ1-2; cdr3_aa: CASSFLRTGSYTF
cdr3_length: 18; v_call: TRBV9; clone_size: -; j_call: TRBJ2-7; cdr3_aa: CASSPREGRGTGVFEQYF
cdr3_length: 13; v_call: TRBV19; clone_size: -; j_call: TRBJ2-7; cdr3_aa: CASSNPTGVEQYF
cdr3_length: 13; v_call: TRBV7-9; clone_size: -; j_call: TRBJ1-2; cdr3_aa: CASIRTGLDGYTF
cdr3_length: 13; v_call: TRBV11-2; clone_size: few; j_call: TRBJ2-7; cdr3_aa: CASIPGDSYEQYF
cdr3_length: 15; v_call: TRBV19; clone_size: -; j_call: TRBJ2-6; cdr3_aa: CASSSRESGANVLTF
cdr3_length: 15; v_call: TRBV2; clone_size: -; j_call: -; cdr3_aa: CASSGLGGGTYEQYF
cdr3_length: 16; v_call: TRBV7-2; clone_size: -; j_call: TRBJ2-4; cdr3_aa: CASSSGTVLAKNIQYF
cdr3_length: 17; v_call: TRBV9; clone_size: -; j_call: TRBJ2-5; cdr3_aa: CASSVGLAGGVEETQYF
cdr3_length: 15; v_call: TRBV7-9; clone_size: -; j_call: TRBJ2-3; cdr3_aa: CASSLGTWVADTQYF
cdr3_length: 18; v_call: TRBV11-3; clone_size: once; j_call: TRBJ2-3; cdr3_aa: CASSSTGGRLDDTDTQYF
cdr3_length: 14; v_call: TRBV7-7; clone_size: -; j_call: TRBJ1-2; cdr3_aa: CASSLGDRGHGYTF
cdr3_length: 15; v_call: TRBV5-1; clone_size: once; j_call: TRBJ1-2; cdr3_aa: CASSTRTEPNYGYTF
cdr3_length: 14; v_call: TRBV11-2; clone_size: -; j_call: TRBJ2-7; cdr3_aa: CASSARGNAYEQYF
cdr3_length: 16; v_call: TRBV4-1; clone_size: -; j_call: TRBJ2-1; cdr3_aa: CASSQGQGGSYNEQFF
cdr3_length: 14; v_call: TRBV14; clone_size: few; j_call: TRBJ1-1; cdr3_aa: CASSQKTGNTEAFF
cdr3_length: 13; v_call: TRBV6-6; clone_size: -; j_call: TRBJ2-5; cdr3_aa: CASGRGPQETQYF
cdr3_length: 14; v_call: TRBV27; clone_size: -; j_call: TRBJ1-1; cdr3_aa: CASSYEGRGTEAFF
cdr3_length: 16; v_call: TRBV23-1; clone_size: -; j_call: TRBJ2-7; cdr3_aa: CASSQRVSGITYEQYF
cdr3_length: 16; v_call: TRBV5-1; clone_size: -; j_call: TRBJ2-5; cdr3_aa: CASSSYGTGHQETQYF
cdr3_length: 14; v_call: TRBV28; clone_size: -; j_call: TRBJ1-5; cdr3_aa: CASSLRLINQPQHF
cdr3_length: 13; v_call: TRBV7-7; clone_size: -; j_call: TRBJ2-1; cdr3_aa: CASSLGTGYEQFF
cdr3_length: 14; v_call: TRBV7-9; clone_size: -; j_call: TRBJ2-7; cdr3_aa: CASSLPTSSYEQYF
cdr3_length: 15; v_call: TRBV7-6; clone_size: -; j_call: TRBJ2-5; cdr3_aa: CASSSPGGIGQTQYF
cdr3_length: 17; v_call: TRBV5-5; clone_size: -; j_call: TRBJ2-1; cdr3_aa: CASSLVVAPSSYNEQFF
cdr3_length: 16; v_call: TRBV7-9; clone_size: -; j_call: TRBJ2-3; cdr3_aa: CASSLVGQGLSDTQYF
cdr3_length: 15; v_call: TRBV28; clone_size: -; j_call: TRBJ2-5; cdr3_aa: CASSPLTGAFGEQYF
cdr3_length: 16; v_call: TRBV9; clone_size: -; j_call: TRBJ2-1; cdr3_aa: CASSPQGGLANNEQFF
cdr3_length: 16; v_call: TRBV7-9; clone_size: few; j_call: TRBJ1-3; cdr3_aa: CASSLEDRASGNTIYF
cdr3_length: 14; v_call: TRBV18; clone_size: few; j_call: TRBJ2-7; cdr3_aa: CASSLAGDRYEQYF
cdr3_length: 16; v_call: TRBV7-6; clone_size: few; j_call: TRBJ2-1; cdr3_aa: CASSLGNRGSYNEQFF
cdr3_length: 13; v_call: TRBV5-6; clone_size: -; j_call: -; cdr3_aa: CASRLFLFYEQYF
cdr3_length: 14; v_call: TRBV19; clone_size: -; j_call: TRBJ2-5; cdr3_aa: CASSIGSGIETQYF
cdr3_length: 15; v_call: TRBV7-2; clone_size: -; j_call: -; cdr3_aa: CASSSHAENLYEQYF
cdr3_length: 14; v_call: TRBV27; clone_size: few; j_call: TRBJ2-2; cdr3_aa: CASRWGPNTGELFF
cdr3_length: 13; v_call: TRBV11-2; clone_size: few; j_call: TRBJ1-2; cdr3_aa: CASSFRENYGYTF
cdr3_length: 16; v_call: TRBV12-2; clone_size: -; j_call: TRBJ2-1; cdr3_aa: CASRLPGQVSYNEQFF
cdr3_length: 15; v_call: TRBV9; clone_size: -; j_call: TRBJ1-5; cdr3_aa: CASSVGGWSNQPQHF
cdr3_length: 13; v_call: TRBV7-2; clone_size: once; j_call: TRBJ2-7; cdr3_aa: CAGGTGFNYEQYF
cdr3_length: 15; v_call: TRBV28; clone_size: -; j_call: TRBJ1-2; cdr3_aa: CASSLTQGWRDGYTF
cdr3_length: 15; v_call: TRBV4-2; clone_size: -; j_call: TRBJ1-6; cdr3_aa: CASSQETGGNSPLHF
cdr3_length: 14; v_call: TRBV28; clone_size: -; j_call: TRBJ2-5; cdr3_aa: CASSRGLGGETQYF
cdr3_length: 16; v_call: TRBV2; clone_size: -; j_call: TRBJ2-3; cdr3_aa: CASSAKPGQHTDTQYF